Below, 7 T cell receptor beta chains from the same sample are listed, as sequenced in a study of blood T cell repertoires in COVID-19. Libraries were prepared by immunoSEQ multiplex PCR; TCRdb keeps only in-frame clonotypes and omits some of them. Of about 90,000 clones listed, 91% are singletons. The sequenced sample consisted of peripheral blood. The receptors derive from a human donor with active COVID-19. The donor label of this sample is uncertain.

This chain joins TRBV7-9 and TRBJ1-6; TRBD1 aligns across 10 bases. Germline V gene lookup returns CDR1 SEHNR and CDR2 FQNEAQ (reference sequence). The CDR3 runs to 14 residues. The V and J ends lost 3 bases and 8 bases, in that order; junction bases with no gene match: 1. The CDR3 nucleotides read TGTGCCAGCAGCTTGGGGACAGGGGATTCACCCCTCCACTTT. Residues: CASSLGTGDSPLHF.

This sequence joins TRBV5-5 and TRBJ1-3; TRBD1 matches 8 bases. V shed 4 bases and J 5 bases; nucleotides not matched to a gene: 5. Germline V CDR1 and CDR2: SGHKS, YYEKEE (reference sequence). The CDR3 has 14 amino acids. The chain's CDR3 is CASSATGARNTIYF. The CDR3 region has the DNA TGTGCCAGCAGCGCGACAGGGGCTAGAAACACCATATATTTT. Using reference TRBV5-5 and TRBJ1-3 for the parts outside the CDR3, the full variable domain is DAGVTQSPTHLIKTRGQQVTLRCSPISGHKSVSWYQQVLGQGPQFIFQYYEKEERGRGNFPDRFSARQFPNYSSELNVNALLLGDSALYLCASSATGARNTIYFGEGSWLTVV.

This chain links TRBV11-2 with TRBJ1-1, with a possible D match to TRBD1 (6 bases). CDR3 size: 17 residues. V shed 0 bases and J shed 2 bases, with 16 bases lying between them. The germline V gene encodes CDR1 SGHAT and CDR2 FQNNGV. CDR3 nucleotide sequence: TGTGCCAGCAGCTTAGATCGCTTTGGGGGGGCTAACACTGAAGCTTTCTTT. Encoded protein: CASSLDRFGGANTEAFF.

The chain uses TRBV10-3 and TRBJ2-7, with TRBD2 as a possible D gene (6 bases). Germline V lookup: CDR1 ENHRY, CDR2 SYGVKD. V gave up 2 bases and J gave up 0 bases, with 14 bases separating them. This CDR3 has 16 amino acids. CDR3 sequence reads: CAISEAGPINSYEQYF. The DNA of the CDR3 is TGTGCCATCAGTGAGGCGGGACCGATCAACTCCTACGAGCAGTACTTC.

This rearrangement joins TRBV7-7 to TRBJ2-5, with 12 bases that match TRBD1. Germline-derived CDR1 and CDR2 are SSHAT and FNYEAQ (reference sequence). This CDR3 has 17 residues. V lost 5 bases, J lost 5 bases, and 12 bases stayed unmatched. For the CDR3, the DNA is TGTGCCAGCAGCCTAAACCTCCGGGACAGGGGGCTGGAGACCCAGTACTTC. It codes for CASSLNLRDRGLETQYF.

This sequence joins TRBV6-5 and TRBJ2-5, with D tentatively TRBD2 (6 bases). This CDR3 region has 13 residues. Germline CDR1 MNHEY, CDR2 SVGAGI. V was pared by 4 bases and J by 1 base, with 7 bases between. CDR3 nucleotides: TGTGCCAGCAGTTGGGACTTCCAAGAGACCCAGTACTTC. Protein: CASSWDFQETQYF.

Concerning this clone itself: At one of its ends the junction is not consistent with the germline gene, which may arise from a read error. The rearrangement uses TRBV6-5 and TRBJ2-7; TRBD2 might be the D (6 bases). The germline gives CDR1 MNHEY, CDR2 SVGAGI. The CDR3 totals 12 residues. CDR3 residues: CASRFLGGAVHF. The CDR3 nucleotides read TGTGCCAGCAGGTTCCTAGGAGGGGCAGTGCACTTC.